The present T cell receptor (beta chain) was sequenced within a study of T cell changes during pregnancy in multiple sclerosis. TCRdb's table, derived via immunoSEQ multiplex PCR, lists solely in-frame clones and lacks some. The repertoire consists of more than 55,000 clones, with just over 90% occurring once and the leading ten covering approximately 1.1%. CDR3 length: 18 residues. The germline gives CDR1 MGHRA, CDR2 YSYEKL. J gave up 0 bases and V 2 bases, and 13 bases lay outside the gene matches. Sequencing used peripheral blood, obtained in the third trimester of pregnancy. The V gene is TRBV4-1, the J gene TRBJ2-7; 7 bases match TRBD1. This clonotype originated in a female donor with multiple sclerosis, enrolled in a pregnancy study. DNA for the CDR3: TGCGCCAGCAGCCAACTACCCTCCGGGACAGCGAGCTCCTACGAGCAGTACTTC. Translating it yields CASSQLPSGTASSYEQYF.